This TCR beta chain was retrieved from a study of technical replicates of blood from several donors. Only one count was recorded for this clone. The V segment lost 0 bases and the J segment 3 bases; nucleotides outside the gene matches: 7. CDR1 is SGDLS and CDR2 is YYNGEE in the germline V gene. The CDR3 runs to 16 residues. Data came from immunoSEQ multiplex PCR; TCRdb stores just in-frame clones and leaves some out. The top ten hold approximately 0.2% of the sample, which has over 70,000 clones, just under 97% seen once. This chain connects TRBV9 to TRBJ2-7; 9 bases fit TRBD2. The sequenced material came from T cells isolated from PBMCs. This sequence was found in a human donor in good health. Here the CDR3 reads CASSVGGLAGIYEQYF. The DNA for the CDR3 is TGTGCCAGCAGCGTAGGCGGGCTAGCGGGGATCTACGAGCAGTACTTC.